This passage covers 14 T cell receptor beta chains from one sample sequenced in a study of beta chain features in type 1 diabetes. Which antigens these TCRs recognize remains unknown. Whole-study results and caveats: Type 1 diabetes patients had moderately but significantly shorter TCRB CDR3s in all four CD4+ subsets.

Expressed TCRB transcripts were sequenced because the entire RNA isolate underwent reverse transcription. The data were produced by immunoSEQ multiplex PCR, yet TCRdb's version contains in-frame clones alone and is incomplete. The sample shows about 150,000 clones, approximately 13% of them seen only once. The sequencing sample was made of central memory CD4+ T cells from blood. Source of these receptors: a man aged 18 to 30 with type 1 diabetes.

This clone has more than one count but fewer than ten. J is TRBJ2-5 and V is TRBV5-1; 9 bases map to TRBD1. The CDR3 is 15 residues long. Trimming at V came to 4 bases and at J to 5 bases, leaving 9 bases not matched to a gene. The germline gives CDR1 SGHRS, CDR2 YFSETQ. In DNA form, the CDR3 reads TGCGCCAGCAGCCCGGGACAGGGCCCGGGGGAGACCCAGTACTTC. Encoded protein: CASSPGQGPGETQYF.

The table lists this clone with a few counts. This rearrangement joins TRBV7-9 to TRBJ2-1; TRBD1 matches at 7 bases. The length of the CDR3 is 14 residues. The V gene's germline CDR1 is SEHNR and CDR2 FQNEAQ (reference sequence). J lost 7 bases, V lost 10 bases, and 13 bases had no gene match. The CDR3 nucleotides are TGTGCCACGTCGAGGGGGCTTAGGGATAATGAGCAGTTCTTC. It codes for CATSRGLRDNEQFF.

The chain joins TRBV29-1 to TRBJ1-1; D possibly corresponds to TRBD1 (6 bases). The CDR3 runs to 13 residues. V lost 6 bases and J 0 bases, leaving 11 bases between the germline ends. CDR1 and CDR2 from the germline V gene are SQVTM and ANQGSEA. CDR3 sequence: CSVGRQVNTEAFF. The CDR3 bases are TGCAGCGTCGGTCGACAGGTGAACACTGAAGCTTTCTTT.

This chain uses TRBV27 with TRBJ2-7; D tentatively fits TRBD1 or TRBD2 (5 bases each). V was trimmed by 10 bases and J by 6 bases, leaving 25 bases between them. The CDR3 extends over 15 amino acids. Germline CDR1 and CDR2: MNHEY and SMNVEV (reference sequence). The CDR3 sequence is CATHPWQGAFSEQYF. CDR3 DNA: TGTGCCACCCACCCGTGGCAGGGAGCGTTCAGCGAGCAGTACTTC.

Note on this clone: The same CDR3 arises from other DNA sequences in this sample as well. The V call is TRBV19, the J call TRBJ1-6; 8 bases match TRBD1. Per germline, CDR1 LNHDA and CDR2 SQIVND (reference sequence). The junction had 5 bases not matched to a gene; V was cut back by 7 bases and J by 3 bases. The CDR3 runs 15 residues. DNA for the CDR3: TGTGCCAGTAACACAGGGGGAAGCTATAATTCACCCCTCCACTTT. Its protein product is CASNTGGSYNSPLHF.

J is TRBJ2-2 and V is TRBV19; D is uncertain. Trimming stripped 6 bases from V and 3 bases from J, with 8 bases between. The length of the CDR3 is 13 residues. Per the germline V gene, CDR1 is LNHDA and CDR2 is SQIVND (reference sequence). The CDR3, as DNA: TGTGCCAGTAGATGGTTCGACACCGGGGAGCTGTTTTTT. This translates into CASRWFDTGELFF.

This rearrangement joins TRBV6-5 to TRBJ1-2; D remains unclear. V lost 6 bases to trimming and J lost 0 bases, with 11 bases between them. Germline V gene data show CDR1 as MNHEY and CDR2 as SVGAGI. The CDR3 length is 14 residues. Here the CDR3 DNA reads TGTGCCAGCAGGACCCCGGGGACTAACTATGGCTACACCTTC. Its protein product is CASRTPGTNYGYTF.

This clone was seen a few times. The chain joins TRBV7-9 to TRBJ2-5; D perhaps matches TRBD1 (6 bases). Germline V gene data show CDR1 as SEHNR and CDR2 as FQNEAQ (reference sequence). The CDR3 runs to 14 residues. The V and J ends lost 5 bases and 5 bases respectively, with 15 bases between them. CDR3 sequence: CASSQGTMGETQYF. The CDR3 DNA reads TGTGCCAGCAGCCAGGGGACGATGGGGGAGACCCAGTACTTC.

This clone was found a few times. The chain employs TRBV18 and TRBJ2-7; D possibly matches TRBD1 or TRBD2 (5 bases each). CDR1 KGHSH and CDR2 LQKENI come from the germline V gene. The V end was cut by 5 bases, the J end by 1 base, with 12 bases between. The CDR3 runs to 14 residues. Written as DNA, the CDR3 is TGTGCCAGCTCAGAAGGGACGGCATCCTACGAGCAGTACTTC. It encodes CASSEGTASYEQYF.

The chain couples TRBV5-6 to TRBJ1-2, with 8 bases lining up with TRBD1. CDR3 length: 14 amino acids. Trimming removed 3 bases from V and 2 bases from J; junction bases left unmatched: 3. Germline V gene sequence: CDR1 SGHDT, CDR2 YYEEEE. The CDR3 DNA follows: TGTGCCAGCAGCTGGGGACAGGAAAACTATGGCTACACCTTC. This translates into CASSWGQENYGYTF. The complete variable domain, with remaining parts taken from reference TRBV5-6 and TRBJ1-2, reads DAGVTQSPTHLIKTRGQQVTLRCSPKSGHDTVSWYQQALGQGPQFIFQYYEEEERQRGNFPDRFSGHQFPNYSSELNVNALLLGDSALYLCASSWGQENYGYTFGSGTRLTVV.

This clone occurred a few times. This chain joins TRBV7-9 and TRBJ1-1; no definite D call. This CDR3 is 11 amino acids long. Germline V CDR1 and CDR2: SEHNR, FQNEAQ (reference sequence). The V end was cut by 6 bases, the J end by 8 bases, with 10 bases between. CDR3 sequence reads: CASRREYEAFF. As DNA, the CDR3 is TGTGCCAGCAGAAGGGAGTACGAAGCTTTCTTT.

This clone was detected only a few times. The chain carries TRBV15 and TRBJ2-7; D ambiguous. The CDR3 is made up of 13 amino acids. Per germline, CDR1 LNHNV and CDR2 YYDKDF (reference sequence). Trimming shortened V by 0 bases and J by 3 bases, and 6 bases separated the two germline ends. The CDR3 sequence is CATSRDPNYEQYF. The DNA of the CDR3 is TGTGCCACCAGCAGAGATCCGAACTACGAGCAGTACTTC.

This clone was detected a few times. The gene calls are TRBV6-6 and TRBJ1-4, with 9 bases matching TRBD1. The CDR3 runs 16 residues. With 2 bases clipped from V and 8 bases from J, the junction kept 9 bases outside the gene matches. Germline-derived CDR1 and CDR2 are MNHNY and SVGAGI (reference sequence). This CDR3 is CASSYPHRGRGEKLFF. CDR3 sequence (DNA): TGTGCCAGCAGTTACCCTCACAGGGGGCGAGGCGAAAAACTGTTTTTT.

This chain joins TRBV9 and TRBJ2-5, with 10 bases that match TRBD2. With 4 bases clipped from V and 1 base from J, the junction kept 4 bases outside the gene matches. The CDR3 loop spans 15 amino acids. Germline assignment: CDR1 SGDLS and CDR2 YYNGEE. The CDR3 loop reads CASSSSGGPQETQYF. DNA for the CDR3: TGTGCCAGCAGCTCTAGCGGGGGCCCCCAAGAGACCCAGTACTTC.